This T cell receptor (beta chain) came from a study of blood T cells in healthy people across ages. PCR was performed a second time for about 7 to 12 cycles using a sample-barcoded 5' primer and a J-beta primer mix. Using its own MiXCR run on the 5' RACE reads, TCRdb lists one record per CDR3 protein. Of fewer than 900,000 distinct CDR3 sequences in the sample, around 45% were seen once. The germline V and J ends were trimmed by 4 bases and 4 bases, with 19 bases remaining between them. The CDR3 runs to 16 residues. Germline V gene lookup returns CDR1 LGHDT and CDR2 YNNKEL (reference sequence). The V and J genes are TRBV3-1 and TRBJ1-2; tentative D call: TRBD1 (6 bases). What was sequenced was blood. The clonotype was recovered from a woman aged 55-75 years in good health. The CDR3: CASSLTRTGYLYGYTF. CDR3 sequence (DNA): TGTGCCAGCAGCCTTACCCGAACAGGGTACCTCTATGGCTACACCTTC.